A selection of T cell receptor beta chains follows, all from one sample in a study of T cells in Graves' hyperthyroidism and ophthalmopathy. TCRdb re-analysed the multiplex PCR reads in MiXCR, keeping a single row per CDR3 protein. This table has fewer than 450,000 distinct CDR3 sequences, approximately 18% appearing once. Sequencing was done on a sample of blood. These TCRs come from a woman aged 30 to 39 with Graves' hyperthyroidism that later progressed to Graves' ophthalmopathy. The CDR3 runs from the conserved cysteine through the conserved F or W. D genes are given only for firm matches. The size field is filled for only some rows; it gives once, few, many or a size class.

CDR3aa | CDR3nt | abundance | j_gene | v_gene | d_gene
CASSLSQGTIYYNERFF | TGTGCCAGCAGCCTGTCCCAGGGGACGATCTACTACAATGAGCGGTTCTTT | - | TRBJ2-1 | TRBV5-5 | -
CASSQAGTPYEQYF | TGTGCCAGCAGCCAAGCAGGGACACCTTACGAGCAGTACTTC | many | TRBJ2-7 | TRBV3-1 | -
CASSQAWREGYEQYF | TGCGCCAGCAGCCAAGCATGGCGGGAGGGCTACGAGCAGTACTTC | once | TRBJ2-7 | TRBV4-1 | TRBD2
CATGDQIYEQYF | TGTGCCACCGGGGACCAGATCTACGAGCAGTACTTC | many | TRBJ2-7 | TRBV27 | -
CASSLIETSTDTQYF | TGTGCCAGCAGCTTAATCGAAACTAGCACAGATACGCAGTATTTT | many | TRBJ2-3 | TRBV7-8 | -
CASSVTATDSYEQYF | TGTGCCAGCAGCGTTACAGCCACCGACTCCTACGAGCAGTACTTC | many | TRBJ2-7 | TRBV6-1 | -
CAWNRDNSPLHF | TGTGCCTGGAACAGGGATAATTCACCCCTCCACTTT | many | TRBJ1-6 | TRBV30 | -
CATSSQKEAVSNQPQHF | TGTGCCACCAGCAGTCAGAAGGAAGCAGTTAGCAATCAGCCCCAGCATTTT | - | TRBJ1-5 | TRBV15 | -
CASSRTGVSEQPQHF | TGTGCCAGCAGTAGGACAGGGGTCTCAGAACAGCCCCAGCATTTT | many | TRBJ1-5 | TRBV12-3/TRBV12-4 | TRBD1
CASSVGSGVNEKLFF | TGTGCCAGCAGCGTAGGATCTGGGGTTAATGAAAAACTGTTTTTT | few | TRBJ1-4 | TRBV9 | -
CASSVNDNEQFF | TGTGCCAGCAGCGTCAATGACAATGAGCAGTTCTTC | few | TRBJ2-1 | TRBV9 | -
CASSYGGQEGGQYF | TGTGCCAGCAGTTATGGCGGACAGGAAGGCGGACAGTACTTC | many | TRBJ2-7 | TRBV6-1 | TRBD1
CASSLLAGGQSLDQPQHF | TGTGCCAGCAGTTTATTGGCAGGGGGTCAGTCTTTGGATCAGCCCCAGCATTTT | many | TRBJ1-5 | TRBV28 | TRBD1
CASSYLSGRGTGELFF | TGTGCCAGCAGTTATCTTTCGGGGCGCGGCACCGGGGAGCTGTTTTTT | many | TRBJ2-2 | TRBV27 | -
CASSPTKETQYF | TGTGCCAGCTCACCCACGAAAGAGACCCAGTACTTC | many | TRBJ2-5 | TRBV18 | -
CASSFGTPYNEQFF | TGTGCCAGCAGCTTCGGGACCCCCTACAATGAGCAGTTCTTC | - | TRBJ2-1 | TRBV7-9 | -
CASSLGPSRRETQYF | TGCGCCAGCAGCTTAGGCCCATCCCGCAGGGAGACCCAGTACTTC | - | TRBJ2-5 | TRBV5-1 | -
CSSNRGRNNERFF | TGTTCCAGCAACAGGGGGCGTAACAATGAGCGGTTCTTC | - | TRBJ2-1 | TRBV6-5 | TRBD1
CASSQSPSTGGIYGYTF | TGTGCCAGCAGCCAATCACCCTCGACAGGGGGAATTTATGGCTACACCTTC | - | TRBJ1-2 | TRBV6-1 | TRBD1
CASSEADISYNEQFF | TGTGCCAGCAGTGAAGCGGATATTTCCTACAATGAGCAGTTCTTC | many | TRBJ2-1 | TRBV27 | -
CSARKAGGSEDTQYF | TGCAGTGCTAGAAAAGCGGGAGGGAGCGAGGATACGCAGTATTTT | many | TRBJ2-3 | TRBV20-1 | TRBD2
CASSELSGGGNNEQFF | TGTGCCAGCAGTGAACTGAGTGGGGGGGGGAACAATGAGCAGTTCTTC | many | TRBJ2-1 | TRBV2 | TRBD2
CASIQGWENTEAFF | TGCGCCAGCATCCAGGGGTGGGAGAACACTGAAGCTTTCTTT | many | TRBJ1-1 | TRBV5-1 | -
CSARLRGETLSEQYF | TGCAGTGCTAGGTTACGGGGGGAAACCCTGTCAGAGCAGTACTTC | - | TRBJ2-7 | TRBV20-1 | TRBD2
CASSDSGGRKQYF | TGTGCCAGCAGCGATAGCGGGGGGAGGAAGCAGTACTTC | - | TRBJ2-7 | TRBV7-9 | TRBD2
CSARYMTGHGNQPQHF | TGCAGTGCTAGATACATGACAGGGCACGGCAATCAGCCCCAGCATTTT | many | TRBJ1-5 | TRBV20-1 | TRBD1
CSVTGLADTEAFF | TGCAGCGTAACGGGTCTGGCGGACACTGAAGCTTTCTTT | many | TRBJ1-1 | TRBV29-1 | -
CASSPHRDLNTEAFF | TGTGCCAGCAGCCCCCACCGGGACCTGAACACTGAAGCTTTCTTT | - | TRBJ1-1 | TRBV3-1 | -
CASSQALPGSAYNEQFF | TGTGCCAGCAGCCAAGCACTCCCCGGGAGCGCCTACAATGAGCAGTTCTTC | many | TRBJ2-1 | TRBV3-1 | -
CASSFSGDYGEQYF | TGTGCCAGCAGCTTTTCTGGGGACTACGGCGAGCAGTACTTC | few | TRBJ2-7 | TRBV11-2 | TRBD2
CASSDLGGTEAFF | TGTGCCAGCAGTGACCTAGGGGGAACTGAAGCTTTCTTT | many | TRBJ1-1 | TRBV25-1 | -
CASRKYGTSGFYNEQFF | TGTGCCAGCAGAAAGTACGGGACTAGCGGATTCTACAATGAGCAGTTCTTC | - | TRBJ2-1 | TRBV11-1 | TRBD2
CASSYSGSPQETQYF | TGCGCCAGCAGCTACAGCGGCTCACCCCAAGAGACCCAGTACTTC | - | TRBJ2-5 | TRBV5-1 | -